This T cell receptor beta chain originates from a study of long-term antiretroviral therapy in people with HIV. Per the germline V gene, CDR1 is SGHRS and CDR2 is YFSETQ. The CDR3 has 14 residues. The V end lost 0 bases, the J end lost 8 bases, and 11 bases lay between the germline ends. In this sample, this clone turned up once. Samples were assayed with immunoSEQ v3.0 at survey level. TCRdb's table, derived via immunoSEQ multiplex PCR, lists solely in-frame clones and lacks some. The repertoire consists of some 30,000 clones, with 75% to 95% occurring once and the leading ten covering over 4%. The J gene is TRBJ1-4, the V gene TRBV5-1, with D unclear. The sequence was obtained from a woman between 35 and 50 years old with HIV. The sample in question was unsorted PBMCs, obtained 5.2 years after starting antiretroviral therapy. The CDR3, as DNA: TGCGCCAGCAGCTTGGACGGATATGACGAAAAACTGTTTTTT. Translating gives CASSLDGYDEKLFF. The full variable domain, with the rest looked up from reference TRBV5-1 and TRBJ1-4, is KAGVTQTPRYLIKTRGQQVTLSCSPISGHRSVSWYQQTPGQGLQFLFEYFSETQRNKGNFPGRFSGRQFSNSRSEMNVSTLELGDSALYLCASSLDGYDEKLFFGSGTQLSVL.